This TCR beta chain was identified during a study of blood T cell repertoires in COVID-19. As for the study in general: Some COVID-19 samples were acute and others convalescent; all came from the United States, Italy and Spain. From T cells, B-cell-depleted T cells, or PBMCs came the material, which was cDNA or gDNA.

This clone came up a few times. Original methodology: Nucleated cell number was recorded as an estimate derived from reference gene primer amplification. The table came from immunoSEQ multiplex PCR; TCRdb's copy has only in-frame clones and leaves some out. V, J and clone size are taken as reported in that table, and D and trimming were inferred from the DNA itself. The table lists about 240,000 clones, 80% to 90% of them singletons, with 5.5% to 8% in the top ten. The TCR comes from a man between 60 and 75 years old with acute or convalescent COVID-19. The sample taken for sequencing was peripheral blood.

The CDR3 DNA is TGTGCCAGCAGTGCCCGGGACTCATCAAGTTGGTACTACGAGCAGTACTTC. Its translation is CASSARDSSSWYYEQYF. The chain couples TRBV6-2 or TRBV6-3 to TRBJ2-7; the D gene is possibly TRBD2 (6 bases). CDR1 MNHEY and CDR2 SVGEGT come from the germline V gene. Trimming took 5 bases from V and 3 from J, leaving 23 bases between them. This CDR3 comprises 17 residues.